This T cell receptor beta chain was identified in a study of monozygotic twins with inflammatory bowel disease. No DNA is given; TCRdb re-called the 5' RACE reads and lists each CDR3 protein once. This sample contains about 140,000 distinct CDR3 sequences. The CDR3 extends over 14 amino acids. Germline V CDR1 and CDR2: DFQATT, SNEGSKA (reference sequence). The chain combines TRBV20-1 with TRBJ2-7; without DNA, the TCRdb call of TRBD1 cannot be checked. Sequencing was done on a sample of blood. The clonotype originates from a human donor with ulcerative colitis or Crohn's disease, or a healthy co-twin of an affected twin (not recorded which). The CDR3 sequence is CSARRGTRSYEQYF.